Listed here are 6 T cell receptor beta chains from one sample, sequenced in a study of T cell responses to AZD1222 COVID-19 vaccine. Here immunoSEQ multiplex PCR was the method, and the copy in TCRdb shows in-frame clones only, minus some. The sample consists of some 180,000 clones, approximately 91% of them appearing once. Sequenced here: peripheral blood, sampled 28 days after the second AZD1222 dose. Source of these receptors: an adult who received the AZD1222 COVID-19 vaccine.

This chain uses TRBV6-1 with TRBJ2-3, with 10 bases matching TRBD2. This CDR3 comprises 16 residues. The germline gives CDR1 MNHNS, CDR2 SASEGT. V was clipped by 1 base and J by 8 bases; unmatched bases: 9. CDR3 nucleotides: TGTGCCAGCAGTGAAGAGCTAGCGGGGGCCCTTGGTACGCAGTATTTT. Its protein is CASSEELAGALGTQYF.

The chain recombines TRBV7-9 with TRBJ2-1; 7 nucleotides align to TRBD2. V gave up 0 bases and J gave up 8 bases; unmatched junction bases: 10. This CDR3 spans 16 amino acids. The germline V gene encodes CDR1 SEHNR and CDR2 FQNEAQ (reference sequence). The CDR3 reads CASSLARGTKTHEQFF. Written as DNA, the CDR3 is TGTGCCAGCAGCTTAGCGCGAGGGACTAAGACCCATGAGCAGTTCTTC.

The chain joins TRBV7-2 to TRBJ2-1; tentative D call: TRBD2 (5 bases). With 5 bases removed from V and 9 bases from J, the gap between germline ends came to 14 bases. The CDR3 is made up of 13 amino acids. Germline-derived CDR1 and CDR2 are SGHTA and FQGNSA. The CDR3 sequence is CASSITGSTEQFF. CDR3 sequence (DNA): TGTGCCAGCAGCATAACGGGGTCGACTGAGCAGTTCTTC.

The chain links TRBV5-1 to TRBJ1-2; 9 bases map to TRBD1. Germline-derived CDR1 and CDR2 are SGHRS and YFSETQ. The CDR3 runs to 15 residues. V dropped 1 base and J dropped 8; count of bases not matched to a gene: 9. The chain's CDR3 is CASSLTFGTGKGYTF. The CDR3, as DNA: TGCGCCAGCAGCTTGACCTTCGGGACAGGGAAAGGCTACACCTTC.

The chain is built from TRBV19 and TRBJ1-5; a possible D gene is TRBD1 (5 bases). This CDR3 contains 15 residues. The germline V gene has CDR1 LNHDA and CDR2 SQIVND (reference sequence). V lost 4 bases to trimming and J lost 2 bases, with 12 bases between them. CDR3 sequence: CASSTGGRRNQPQHF. The CDR3 nucleotides read TGTGCCAGTAGTACCGGGGGGAGACGCAATCAGCCCCAGCATTTT.

The CDR3 protein is CASSPRGIFGNSNQPQHF. In DNA, the CDR3 is TGTGCCAGCTCACCACGGGGCATCTTTGGGAATAGCAATCAGCCCCAGCATTTT. J is TRBJ1-5 and V is TRBV18; D is perhaps TRBD1 (5 bases). The ends were cut back, 1 base at V and 0 bases at J, with 16 bases in the middle. This CDR3 contains 18 residues. CDR1 is KGHSH and CDR2 is LQKENI in the germline V gene.